These 21 T cell receptor beta chains originate from one sample sequenced in a study of blood T cell repertoires in COVID-19. Assay: immunoSEQ multiplex PCR; the TCRdb copy retains only in-frame clones and omits some. Among 250,000 or so clones listed, approximately 89% were seen once. The sample comprised PBMCs or T cells enriched from blood (not recorded which). The receptors shown here come from a woman under 40 who had been exposed to COVID-19.

The chain uses TRBV28 and TRBJ2-1, with TRBD1 matching over 7 bases. V was pared by 5 bases and J by 15 bases, with 13 bases of the junction left unmatched. Germline V gives CDR1 MDHEN, CDR2 SYDVKM. There are 13 residues in the CDR3. The CDR3 bases are TGTGCCAGCAGTAACGACAGGGTGTCCACAACGTTCTTC. Translation: CASSNDRVSTTFF.

This chain connects TRBV30 to TRBJ1-1; unclear D gene. CDR3 length: 13 amino acids. Per germline, CDR1 GTSNPN and CDR2 SVGIG (reference sequence). Trimming left V 5 bases short and J 1 base short, with 11 bases between. The CDR3 region is CAWDISRNTEAFF. In DNA form, the CDR3 reads TGTGCCTGGGACATCAGTCGGAACACTGAAGCTTTCTTT.

The chain joins TRBV19 to TRBJ2-5, with a possible D match to TRBD1 (5 bases). V lost 5 bases and J lost 0, with 13 bases in between. This CDR3 has 15 residues. The germline CDR1 and CDR2 sequences are LNHDA and SQIVND (reference sequence). This CDR3 is CASSPGHTYQETQYF. Written as DNA, the CDR3 is TGTGCCAGTAGTCCAGGGCATACCTACCAAGAGACCCAGTACTTC.

The rearrangement uses TRBV5-1 and TRBJ1-6, with a weak D call TRBD1 (5 bases). The CDR3 contains 14 residues. Germline-derived CDR1 and CDR2 are SGHRS and YFSETQ. Trimming left V 0 bases short and J 6 bases short, with 7 bases between. The CDR3 region is CASSLADSNSPLHF. The CDR3 DNA reads TGCGCCAGCAGCTTGGCCGACAGTAATTCACCCCTCCACTTT. The variable domain in full, completed from reference TRBV5-1 and TRBJ1-6, reads KAGVTQTPRYLIKTRGQQVTLSCSPISGHRSVSWYQQTPGQGLQFLFEYFSETQRNKGNFPGRFSGRQFSNSRSEMNVSTLELGDSALYLCASSLADSNSPLHFGNGTRLTVT.

The chain employs TRBV2 and TRBJ1-6; 8 bases fit TRBD1. V lost 4 bases and J lost 7; bases outside the gene matches: 0. Per the germline V gene, CDR1 is SNHLY and CDR2 is FYNNEI. This CDR3 contains 13 residues. CDR3 nucleotide sequence: TGTGCCAGCAGTGGGGACAGGAATTCACCCCTCCACTTT. Translating gives CASSGDRNSPLHF. The whole variable domain, filled in from reference TRBV2 and TRBJ1-6, reads EPEVTQTPSHQVTQMGQEVILRCVPISNHLYFYWYRQILGQKVEFLVSFYNNEISEKSEIFDDQFSVERPDGSNFTLKIRSTKLEDSAMYFCASSGDRNSPLHFGNGTRLTVT.

The chain has TRBV29-1 and TRBJ2-3, with D possibly being TRBD1 (5 bases). CDR1 is SQVTM and CDR2 is ANQGSEA in the germline V gene. The CDR3 loop spans 15 amino acids. V shed 7 bases and J shed 2 bases, with 19 bases lying between them. The CDR3 region is CSGTDGRANTDTQYF. The DNA of the CDR3 is TGCAGCGGCACGGACGGCAGGGCCAACACAGATACGCAGTATTTT.

CDR3 nucleotide sequence: TGTGCCAGCAGCCCAGGACTAAGAAGGAATGAGCAGTTCTTC. Its translation is CASSPGLRRNEQFF. V is TRBV7-6 and J is TRBJ2-1; perhaps TRBD2 as D (6 bases). Germline V gives CDR1 SGHVS, CDR2 FNYEAQ. V shed 5 bases and J shed 7 bases, with 15 bases lying between them. The CDR3 extends over 14 amino acids.

The genes are TRBV11-2 and TRBJ1-1; 9 bases match TRBD1. Trimming removed 5 bases from V and 4 bases from J; junction bases left unmatched: 11. Germline V gene data show CDR1 as SGHAT and CDR2 as FQNNGV. The CDR3 length is 16 residues. CDR3 loop: CASSPGDRVVGTEAFF. The DNA for the CDR3 is TGTGCCAGCAGCCCCGGGGACAGGGTAGTCGGCACTGAAGCTTTCTTT.

A single count supports this clone. This rearrangement joins TRBV14 to TRBJ1-6, with D maybe TRBD1 (6 bases). V lost 2 bases to trimming and J lost 5 bases, with 13 bases between them. Germline V gene lookup returns CDR1 SGHDN and CDR2 FVKESK. The CDR3 totals 16 residues. The CDR3 bases are TGTGCCAGCAGCCAACACAGGGTCGGGGATAATTCACCCCTCCACTTT. Its translation: CASSQHRVGDNSPLHF.

The chain links TRBV2 to TRBJ1-1, with D possibly matching TRBD1 (6 bases). The length of the CDR3 is 15 residues. The V end lost 6 bases, the J end lost 1 base, and 15 bases lay between the germline ends. Germline CDR1 reads SNHLY; CDR2 reads FYNNEI. CDR3 sequence (DNA): TGTGCCAGCAGCTACCCAGGGGAACGGAACACTGAAGCTTTCTTT. It codes for CASSYPGERNTEAFF.

The CDR3 sequence is CASSTGQGERNTIYF. The DNA of the CDR3 is TGTGCCAGCAGTACGGGACAGGGCGAGCGAAACACCATATATTTT. The rearrangement uses TRBV28 and TRBJ1-3, with TRBD1 matching over 9 bases. Germline V CDR1 and CDR2: MDHEN, SYDVKM. The V segment lost 5 bases and the J segment 5 bases; nucleotides outside the gene matches: 7. This CDR3 is 15 amino acids long.

The chain is built from TRBV19 and TRBJ1-2, with a possible D match to TRBD1 (5 bases). CDR1 is LNHDA, CDR2 SQIVND, per germline (reference sequence). The CDR3 length is 12 residues. Deletions cut 9 bases from V and 5 bases from J, with 13 bases between. CDR3 coding DNA: TGTGCCAGCGGGGGACTACTATATGGCTACACCTTC. This codes for CASGGLLYGYTF.

This clone appeared a single time. The V and J genes are TRBV10-3 and TRBJ2-5; D is perhaps TRBD1 (6 bases). The CDR3 has 16 amino acids. The V gene lost 3 bases and the J gene lost 1 base, with 15 bases spanning the gap. CDR1 is ENHRY, CDR2 SYGVKD, per germline. Here the CDR3 DNA reads TGTGCCATCAGTGAACGGGACAAACATACCCAAGAGACCCAGTACTTC. This encodes CAISERDKHTQETQYF.

The chain uses TRBV19 and TRBJ1-1; tentatively, D is TRBD1 (5 bases). CDR3 size: 13 residues. The germline V and J ends were trimmed by 6 bases and 1 base, with 9 bases remaining between them. The germline gives CDR1 LNHDA, CDR2 SQIVND (reference sequence). The CDR3 sequence: CASRGQGNTEAFF. In DNA, the CDR3 is TGTGCCAGTAGGGGCCAGGGGAACACTGAAGCTTTCTTT.

This chain joins TRBV6-5 and TRBJ1-2; D is possibly TRBD1 (6 bases). The germline gives CDR1 MNHEY, CDR2 SVGAGI. The CDR3 length is 13 residues. V lost 5 bases, J lost 6 bases, and 13 bases lay in between. The CDR3 DNA reads as TGTGCCAGCAGTCGAGACAGGTTACATGGCTACACCTTC. Translating gives CASSRDRLHGYTF.

Details on this clone: Other DNA sequences from this sample encode an identical CDR3 as well. The chain carries TRBV9 and TRBJ1-5; weak D call: TRBD1 (6 bases). V was shortened by 0 bases and J by 6 bases, with 10 bases between the two germline ends. Germline V gene data show CDR1 as SGDLS and CDR2 as YYNGEE. The CDR3 is 14 amino acids. CDR3 sequence reads: CASSVGGGGQPQHF. The CDR3 region has the DNA TGTGCCAGCAGCGTAGGAGGGGGGGGTCAGCCCCAGCATTTT. The variable domain in full, with the rest retrieved from reference TRBV9 and TRBJ1-5, is DSGVTQTPKHLITATGQRVTLRCSPRSGDLSVYWYQQSLDQGLQFLIQYYNGEERAKGNILERFSAQQFPDLHSELNLSSLELGDSALYFCASSVGGGGQPQHFGDGTRLSIL.

The V gene is TRBV6-5, the J gene TRBJ1-6; D gene unclear. This CDR3 comprises 15 residues. V gave up 6 bases and J gave up 3 bases, with 12 bases separating them. Germline V gene sequence: CDR1 MNHEY, CDR2 SVGAGI. CDR3 nucleotides: TGTGCCAGCAGCCGGGGTGGACGCTATAATTCACCCCTCCACTTT. Encoded protein: CASSRGGRYNSPLHF.

The rearrangement links TRBV5-6 to TRBJ1-1; D is perhaps TRBD1 (5 bases). This CDR3 has 15 residues. V lost 6 bases and J 0 bases, leaving 15 bases between the germline ends. Looked up from germline, CDR1 is SGHDT and CDR2 is YYEEEE. The CDR3 DNA reads TGTGCCAGCAACAGAAGGGGACTCATGAACACTGAAGCTTTCTTT. The encoded protein is CASNRRGLMNTEAFF. The whole variable domain, filled in from reference TRBV5-6 and TRBJ1-1, reads DAGVTQSPTHLIKTRGQQVTLRCSPKSGHDTVSWYQQALGQGPQFIFQYYEEEERQRGNFPDRFSGHQFPNYSSELNVNALLLGDSALYLCASNRRGLMNTEAFFGQGTRLTVV.

The rearrangement uses TRBV20-1 and TRBJ2-7, with TRBD2 as a possible D gene (5 bases). Trimming removed 3 bases at V and 0 bases at J, with 12 bases between. The germline V gene has CDR1 DFQATT and CDR2 SNEGSKA (reference sequence). The CDR3 extends over 14 amino acids. The CDR3 sequence: CSASLGMSSYEQYF. In nucleotides, the CDR3 is TGCAGTGCTAGTCTCGGGATGAGCTCCTACGAGCAGTACTTC.

Here the CDR3 reads CASSELSGTGRAEQYF. Here the CDR3 DNA reads TGTGCCAGCAGTGAACTGTCCGGGACAGGGCGGGCCGAGCAGTACTTC. The V gene is TRBV6-1, the J gene TRBJ2-7, with 9 bases fitting TRBD1. Germline V gives CDR1 MNHNS, CDR2 SASEGT. V gave up 2 bases and J gave up 6 bases; unmatched junction bases: 11. The CDR3 loop spans 16 amino acids.

A single count supports this clone. This chain joins TRBV9 and TRBJ1-1, with 8 bases lining up with TRBD1. Germline V gene lookup returns CDR1 SGDLS and CDR2 YYNGEE. The CDR3 runs 15 residues. The trim removed 4 bases at V and 8 bases at J, leaving 13 bases unmatched. CDR3 sequence: CASSLGQGGLSEAFF. The CDR3 DNA reads as TGTGCCAGCAGCTTAGGACAGGGAGGATTGTCAGAAGCTTTCTTT.